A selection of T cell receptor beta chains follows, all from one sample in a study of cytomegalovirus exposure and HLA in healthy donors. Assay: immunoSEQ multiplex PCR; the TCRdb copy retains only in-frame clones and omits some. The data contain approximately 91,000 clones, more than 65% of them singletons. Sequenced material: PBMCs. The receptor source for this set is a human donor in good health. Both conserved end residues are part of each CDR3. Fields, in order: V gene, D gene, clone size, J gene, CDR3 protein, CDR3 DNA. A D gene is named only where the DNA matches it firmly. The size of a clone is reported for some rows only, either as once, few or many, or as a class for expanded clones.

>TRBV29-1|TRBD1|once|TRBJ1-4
CSVGGTGDEKLFF
TGCAGCGTTGGAGGGACAGGGGATGAAAAACTGTTTTTT
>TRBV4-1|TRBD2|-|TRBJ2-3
CASNLAGGATDTQYF
TGCGCCAGCAACTTAGCGGGGGGGGCCACAGATACGCAGTATTTT
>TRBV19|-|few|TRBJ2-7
CASSMTASYEQYF
TGTGCCAGTAGTATGACAGCCTCCTACGAGCAGTACTTC
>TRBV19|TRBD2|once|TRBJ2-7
CASSIVASGSAEQYF
TGTGCCAGTAGTATAGTTGCTAGCGGGAGCGCCGAGCAGTACTTC
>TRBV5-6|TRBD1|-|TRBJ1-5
CASSPGTGVNQPQHF
TGTGCCAGCAGCCCCGGGACAGGGGTCAATCAGCCCCAGCATTTT
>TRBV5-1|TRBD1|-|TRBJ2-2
CASSRQGATGELFF
TGCGCCAGCAGCCGACAGGGGGCCACCGGGGAGCTGTTTTTT
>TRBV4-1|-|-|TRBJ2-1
CASSHDEQFF
TGCGCCAGCAGCCACGATGAGCAGTTCTTC
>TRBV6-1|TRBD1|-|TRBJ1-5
CASSGRGQALNQPQHF
TGTGCCAGCAGTGGACGAGGACAGGCCTTGAATCAGCCCCAGCATTTT
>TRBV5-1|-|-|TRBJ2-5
CASSLVQTGSGTQYF
TGCGCCAGCAGCTTGGTCCAAACAGGGAGCGGGACCCAGTACTTC
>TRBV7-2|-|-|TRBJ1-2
CALGEGQASGYTF
TGTGCCCTAGGGGAGGGGCAGGCCTCTGGCTACACCTTC
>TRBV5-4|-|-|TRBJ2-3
CASSLARGTTDTQYF
TGTGCCAGCAGCTTGGCGAGGGGGACCACAGATACGCAGTATTTT
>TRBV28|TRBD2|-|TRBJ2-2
CASSTSGLAGEWELFF
TGTGCCAGCAGTACCTCAGGACTAGCGGGAGAGTGGGAGCTGTTTTTT
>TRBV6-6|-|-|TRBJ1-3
CASGRGGDSGNTIYF
TGTGCCAGCGGGCGGGGTGGAGACTCTGGAAACACCATATATTTT
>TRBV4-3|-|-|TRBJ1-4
CASSQESWQGGVKLFF
TGCGCCAGCAGCCAAGAGAGTTGGCAAGGCGGGGTAAAACTGTTTTTT
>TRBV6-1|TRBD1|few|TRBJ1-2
CASSEGIDRVGYGYTF
TGTGCCAGCAGTGAAGGGATCGACAGGGTAGGCTATGGCTACACCTTC
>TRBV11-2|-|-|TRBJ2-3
CASSKRPGGTDTQYF
TGTGCCAGCAGCAAGAGACCCGGAGGCACAGATACGCAGTATTTT
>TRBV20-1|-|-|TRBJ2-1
CSFLGRQQFF
TGCAGTTTTTTGGGCCGTCAGCAGTTCTTC
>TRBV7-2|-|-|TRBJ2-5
CASSLGGGRRETQYF
TGTGCCAGCAGCTTAGGGGGGGGCCGGCGGGAGACCCAGTACTTC
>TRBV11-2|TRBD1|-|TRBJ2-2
CASSNVRGLATGELFF
TGTGCCAGCAGTAACGTCAGGGGGCTGGCCACCGGGGAGCTGTTTTTT
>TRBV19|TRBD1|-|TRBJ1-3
CASTRTGDAGNTIYF
TGTGCCAGTACCCGGACAGGGGACGCTGGAAACACCATATATTTT
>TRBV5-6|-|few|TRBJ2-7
CASSSGLGGGEQYF
TGTGCCAGCAGCTCCGGGCTCGGGGGTGGCGAGCAGTACTTC
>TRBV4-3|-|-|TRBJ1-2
CASSQDVWASNGYTF
TGCGCCAGCAGCCAAGACGTATGGGCGTCTAATGGCTACACCTTC